Sequencing of this T cell receptor (beta chain) was carried out in a study of blood T cell repertoires in COVID-19. About the study: Acute and convalescent COVID-19 samples came from the United States, Italy and Spain. Sources were T cells, B-cell-depleted T cells, or PBMCs; the material itself was cDNA or gDNA.

Patients from Seattle were sampled longitudinally, starting during active infection. This clone has only one observation. Per the authors' pipeline: Quantification of nucleated cells was approximated via reference gene primer amplification. Profiled with immunoSEQ multiplex PCR; TCRdb holds only in-frame clones, not every one. V, J and clone size derive from that table, while D and trimming were established from the DNA sequence. Here the sample spans around 270,000 clones, 91% being singletons. Losses at the gene ends were 7 bases for V and 0 bases for J; bases not matched to a gene: 17. In germline, CDR1 is LNHDA, CDR2 SQIVND (reference sequence). The CDR3 is 19 residues long.

The clonotype was recovered from a person under 30 with COVID-19, enrolled during active disease. The specimen was peripheral blood. This chain uses TRBV19 with TRBJ2-1, with TRBD2 matching 8 bases. The CDR3 spells CASTPPPGSGVSSYNEQFF. The CDR3 nucleotides are TGTGCCAGTACCCCACCACCGGGTAGCGGGGTAAGCTCCTACAATGAGCAGTTCTTC.